Following are 5 T cell receptor beta chains from one sample sequenced in a study of blood T cell repertoires in COVID-19. Only in-frame clones appear in the TCRdb table, and some are missing; sequencing was by immunoSEQ multiplex PCR. Among roughly 180,000 clones listed, 80% to 90% were seen once. What was sequenced was PBMCs or T cells enriched from blood (not recorded which). The receptors stem from a man aged 40-49 years who had recovered from COVID-19.

The chain has TRBV19 and TRBJ1-2; TRBD1 aligns across 7 bases. The germline V gene has CDR1 LNHDA and CDR2 SQIVND (reference sequence). The CDR3 totals 15 residues. Unmatched junction bases numbered 9, after V lost 4 bases and J lost 4 bases. The CDR3 loop is CASSSGEGASYGYTF. CDR3 nucleotides: TGTGCCAGTAGTAGCGGAGAGGGGGCGAGCTATGGCTACACCTTC. The full variable domain, rest sourced from reference TRBV19 and TRBJ1-2, is DGGITQSPKYLFRKEGQNVTLSCEQNLNHDAMYWYRQDPGQGLRLIYYSQIVNDFQKGDIAEGYSVSREKKESFPLTVTSAQKNPTAFYLCASSSGEGASYGYTFGSGTRLTVV.

V gene TRBV5-1 combines with J gene TRBJ1-5; 9 bases are a match to TRBD1. The ends lost 3 bases at V and 1 base at J; junction bases unmatched: 2. This CDR3 region has 15 residues. Per germline, CDR1 SGHRS and CDR2 YFSETQ. DNA of the CDR3: TGCGCCAGCAGCTCGACAGGGGGAAGCAATCAGCCCCAGCATTTT. It codes for CASSSTGGSNQPQHF.

The V and J genes are TRBV5-4 and TRBJ2-6, with 9 bases matching TRBD1. In germline, CDR1 is SGHNT, CDR2 YYREEE (reference sequence). The V and J ends lost 4 bases and 2 bases, in that order; junction bases with no gene match: 4. This CDR3 comprises 16 residues. The CDR3 DNA sequence: TGTGCCAGCAGCCCCTGGGACAGGGCTGGGGCCAACGTCCTGACTTTC. Protein product: CASSPWDRAGANVLTF.

This sequence joins TRBV6-5 and TRBJ2-2, with a possible D match to TRBD2 (7 bases). V lost 4 bases to trimming and J lost 6 bases, with 15 bases between them. Germline CDR1 reads MNHEY; CDR2 reads SVGAGI. This CDR3 is 15 amino acids long. The CDR3 sequence is CASSSSFGGPGELFF. The CDR3, as DNA: TGTGCCAGCAGTTCATCTTTCGGGGGGCCCGGGGAGCTGTTTTTT.

CDR3 loop: CASSHTGDTQYF. The CDR3 DNA follows: TGTGCCAGCAGCCATACAGGGGATACGCAGTATTTT. The chain couples TRBV7-9 to TRBJ2-3; D may be TRBD1 (6 bases). Germline V CDR1 and CDR2: SEHNR, FQNEAQ (reference sequence). This CDR3 is 12 amino acids long. The V gene lost 5 bases and the J gene lost 6 bases, with 9 bases spanning the gap.